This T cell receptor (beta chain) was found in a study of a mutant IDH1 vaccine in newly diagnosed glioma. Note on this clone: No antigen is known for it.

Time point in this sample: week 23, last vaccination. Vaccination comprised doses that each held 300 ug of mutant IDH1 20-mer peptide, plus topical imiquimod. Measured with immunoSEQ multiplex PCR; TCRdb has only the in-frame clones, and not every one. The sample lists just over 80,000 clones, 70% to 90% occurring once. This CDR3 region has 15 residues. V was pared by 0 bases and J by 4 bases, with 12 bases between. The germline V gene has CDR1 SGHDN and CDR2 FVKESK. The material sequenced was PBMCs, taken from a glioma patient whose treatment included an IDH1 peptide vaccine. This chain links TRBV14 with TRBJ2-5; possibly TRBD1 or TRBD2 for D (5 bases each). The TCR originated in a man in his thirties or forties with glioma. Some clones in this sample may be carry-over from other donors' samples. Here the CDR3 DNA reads TGTGCCAGCAGCCAAGATCTACGGGGCACAGAGACCCAGTACTTC. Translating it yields CASSQDLRGTETQYF.